This record covers a single T cell receptor beta chain. It lacks a known antigen. No base qualities exist here, and no much larger clone lies one base off it. The donors were healthy, HIV-negative adults who had no recently reported acute infections or vaccinations. Only Caucasian adults living in Nashville, Tennessee, USA were represented among the donors. CD8 memory samples combined magnetically selected CD45RO+ cells with CCR7-negative CD45RA+ effector memory (TemRA) cells. Blood was collected by leukapheresis, and PBMCs were isolated by Ficoll-Histopaque density gradient centrifugation and then cryopreserved in liquid nitrogen vapor phase. Analytical flow cytometry was used to check the purity and quantity of each magnetically sorted T cell population. Genomic DNA was isolated from every sorted fraction and measured by UV absorbance on a Nanodrop 2000c. The germline V gene sets CDR1 to MGHRA and CDR2 to YSYEKL. The cysteine opens and the phenylalanine closes a CDR3 of 12 amino acids. Just the 36-base CDR3 DNA is kept, in frame starting at base 1. Trimming removed 6 bases from V and 2 bases from J, leaving 7 bases between the germline ends.

TCR CDR3 regions were amplified from genomic DNA by multiplex PCR using the deep immunoSEQ assay. For each cell subset, the extracted genomic DNA was distributed evenly across all wells of several immunoSEQ 96-well plates, and each plate served as one replicate. For sorted subsets, 200 to 250 ng of genomic DNA, equivalent to around 31,000 T cell genomes, went into each replicate PCR. Purified libraries were quantified with a Qubit 3.0 fluorometer, sized on a Bioanalyzer 2100, and re-quantified with the KAPA Library Quantification kit. Every immunoSEQ 96-well plate was sequenced on a dedicated single-read 150-cycle Illumina NextSeq 550 flow cell. Processing in the source paper ran as follows. Because the immunoSEQ output included only junctional sequences and no quality scores, the filtering could not be the same as the filtering used for full-length reads. To assign V/J genes and CDR3, sequences were annotated using PyIR, a Python wrapper for IgBLAST v1.9, with IMGT germline references. Any read was removed if the V/J assignment was weak (E-value above 1e-6), the CDR3 was missing, or the read contained stop codons, out-of-frame junctions, or ambiguous translated residues. A V3J clonotype was defined by an identical inferred V gene, J gene, and CDR3 amino acid sequence. Percentage overlap between repertoires was computed as shared unique clonotypes divided by the size of the smaller repertoire. Richness of each repertoire was evaluated using RTK rarefaction, the Chao1 estimator, and Recon v2.1 estimates of unobserved clonotypes. Generation probabilities for all TCRbeta clonotypes obtained by the gDNA method from a few donors were computed using OLGA. The table was pulled from immuneACCESS by TCRdb, which kept in-frame rearrangements only. Such tables lose some clones; where checked, under half of the loss comes from unresolved V genes, and the rest has no known cause. V, J and clone size are those of that table, while D and trimming were read from the DNA. The sample data list about 380,000 clones, and about 96% of these were observed just once. Clones ranked in the top ten supply 0.25% to 0.35% of the sample.

The record originates from a study of shared clonotypes between healthy human individuals (dated by TCRdb to the early 2020s). In the study overall: Two women and three men aged 18 to 49 years were included in the cohort. To increase sequencing depth and limit assay-specific biases, TCR repertoire library preparation and sequencing were carried out by different laboratories using diverse techniques. Between about 0.85 and 10 billion PBMCs per donor were obtained by leukapheresis. For each donor, CD4 naive and CD4 memory were each run on three plates, CD8 naive on two plates, and CD8 memory on one plate. Blood TCR repertoires of about 5 healthy adults were deeply sequenced to estimate repertoire size and the extent of clonotype sharing between individuals.

On the study overall, not on this receptor specifically: Sampling was restricted to blood, and TCR repertoires in tissue are likely to differ from TCR repertoires in blood. Roughly 5.2% of naive CD4, roughly 3.5% of naive CD8, approximately 2.2% of memory CD4, and less than 0.45% of memory CD8 clonotypes were shared across a few donors. The small number of donors limited the genetic and exposure-history diversity represented. Incomplete sequencing was indicated by rarefaction of sorted-subset datasets, despite the large sequencing depth. Higher generation probabilities were observed for clonotypes shared by all four sorted-subset donors than for non-shared clonotypes. Pairwise subsampling indicated that sequencing depth was expected to affect the degree of clonotype sharing among donors. Naive subsets generally had larger estimated clonotype richness than memory subsets.

Material: memory CD8+ T cells sorted from blood. The sample's cell subset or site, from its label and the paper: CD45RO+ cells pooled with CCR7-negative TemRA cells. The chain joins TRBV4-1 to TRBJ1-1, with no confident D gene call. The sequence was collected from a man aged 25 to 40 in good health. The CDR3 corresponds to CASRGGNTEAFF. The DNA is TGCGCCAGCAGGGGAGGAAACACTGAAGCTTTCTTT.